What follows are 14 T cell receptor beta chains derived from one specimen sequenced in a study of technical replicates of blood from several donors. The method was immunoSEQ multiplex PCR; TCRdb's version includes in-frame clones alone and lacks a portion of them. The profile shows approximately 80,000 clones, around nine tenths of them singletons. The sequenced sample was T cells isolated from PBMCs. These receptors came from a human donor in good health.

The V call is TRBV10-2, the J call TRBJ2-3, with TRBD2 as a possible D gene (6 bases). The germline V gene has CDR1 WSHSY and CDR2 SAAADI. The CDR3 has 14 amino acids. With 3 bases removed from V and 4 bases from J, the gap between germline ends came to 11 bases. The CDR3 protein is CASSDTSRADTQYF. CDR3 nucleotides: TGCGCCAGCAGTGACACTAGCCGGGCAGATACGCAGTATTTT.

CDR3 residues: CASSSGQISEKLFF. Here the CDR3 DNA reads TGTGCCAGCAGTTCGGGACAGATATCAGAAAAACTGTTTTTT. The V gene is TRBV28, the J gene TRBJ1-4; 7 nucleotides align to TRBD1. The CDR3 totals 14 residues. CDR1 MDHEN and CDR2 SYDVKM come from the germline V gene. V lost 4 bases, J lost 8 bases, and 7 bases stayed unmatched.

CDR3 sequence reads: CASSYAPRRQETQYF. CDR3 sequence (DNA): TGTGCCAGCAGTTACGCGCCTAGGCGACAAGAGACCCAGTACTTC. V usage is TRBV6-5 and J usage is TRBJ2-5; unclear D gene. The germline gives CDR1 MNHEY, CDR2 SVGAGI. Trimming cost V 2 bases and J 2 bases, with 12 bases left between them. CDR3 length: 15 amino acids.

This clone was counted once. This chain connects TRBV5-1 to TRBJ1-4; tentative D call: TRBD1 (6 bases). Germline CDR1 SGHRS, CDR2 YFSETQ. Trimming removed 4 bases at V and 6 bases at J, with 19 bases between. The CDR3 has 16 amino acids. The CDR3 DNA reads as TGCGCCAGCAGCGTGAATCCACAGGGTTTAGATGAAAAACTGTTTTTT. It specifies CASSVNPQGLDEKLFF.

This rearrangement joins TRBV7-2 to TRBJ2-2; D is unresolved. The ends were cut back, 3 bases at V and 2 bases at J, with 10 bases in the middle. This CDR3 is built from 15 residues. Germline lookup yields CDR1 SGHTA and CDR2 FQGNSA. The CDR3 sequence is CASSFSVANTGELFF. The DNA of the CDR3 is TGTGCCAGCAGCTTCTCAGTGGCAAACACCGGGGAGCTGTTTTTT.

The V call is TRBV4-1, the J call TRBJ1-2; a possible D gene is TRBD1 (5 bases). The CDR3 totals 13 residues. V lost 2 bases and J lost 6, with 10 bases in between. Germline-derived CDR1 and CDR2 are MGHRA and YSYEKL. CDR3 sequence reads: CASSQQGRDGYTF. In DNA, the CDR3 is TGCGCCAGCAGCCAACAGGGCCGGGATGGCTACACCTTC.

The V and J genes are TRBV5-1 and TRBJ2-2, with 12 bases matching TRBD1. Losses at the gene ends were 1 base for V and 4 bases for J; bases not matched to a gene: 5. From germline, CDR1 is SGHRS and CDR2 YFSETQ. The CDR3 loop spans 17 amino acids. The CDR3 region has the DNA TGCGCCAGCAGCTTGAGGGGACAGGGGGCTATCACCGGGGAGCTGTTTTTT. Amino acids: CASSLRGQGAITGELFF. Drawing the rest from reference TRBV5-1 and TRBJ2-2, the complete variable domain is KAGVTQTPRYLIKTRGQQVTLSCSPISGHRSVSWYQQTPGQGLQFLFEYFSETQRNKGNFPGRFSGRQFSNSRSEMNVSTLELGDSALYLCASSLRGQGAITGELFFGEGSRLTVL.

CDR3 coding DNA: TGTGCCAGCAGTTCCCGGGGGGCAGGGCCTGGGGAGACCCAGTACTTC. Translation: CASSSRGAGPGETQYF. V is TRBV28 and J is TRBJ2-5; D is possibly TRBD2 (7 bases). V was clipped by 4 bases and J by 5 bases, with 20 bases between them. This CDR3 has 16 residues. Germline assignment: CDR1 MDHEN and CDR2 SYDVKM.

The V gene is TRBV5-1, the J gene TRBJ1-4; 7 bases match TRBD1. Trimming removed 4 bases from V and 3 bases from J; junction bases left unmatched: 6. This CDR3 is built from 15 residues. Germline V gene data show CDR1 as SGHRS and CDR2 as YFSETQ. CDR3 coding DNA: TGCGCCAGCAGCATCGCCGGGACAGCTAATGAAAAACTGTTTTTT. This codes for CASSIAGTANEKLFF. Variable domain in full (rest from reference TRBV5-1 and TRBJ1-4): KAGVTQTPRYLIKTRGQQVTLSCSPISGHRSVSWYQQTPGQGLQFLFEYFSETQRNKGNFPGRFSGRQFSNSRSEMNVSTLELGDSALYLCASSIAGTANEKLFFGSGTQLSVL.

The genes are TRBV6-5 and TRBJ2-7; 11 positions match TRBD1. CDR3 size: 15 residues. After removal of 3 bases from V and 3 bases from J, the junction contained 4 bases not matched to a gene. Germline values: CDR1 MNHEY, CDR2 SVGAGI. CDR3 amino acids: CASSYSGTGGYEQYF. DNA of the CDR3: TGTGCCAGCAGTTATTCCGGGACAGGGGGCTACGAGCAGTACTTC.

The V call is TRBV29-1, the J call TRBJ1-6; TRBD1 might be the D (5 bases). CDR1 and CDR2 (germline): SQVTM, ANQGSEA. The CDR3 loop spans 13 amino acids. V was shortened by 0 bases and J by 14 bases, with 14 bases between the two germline ends. Written as DNA, the CDR3 is TGCAGCGTTGAAGATGGAACAGGAAAGACCCTCCACTTT. Residues: CSVEDGTGKTLHF.

In its sample, this clone was seen a few times. V gene TRBV10-3 combines with J gene TRBJ1-1; 9 bases are a match to TRBD1. The J segment lost 5 bases and the V segment lost 7 bases, leaving 8 bases of the junction unmatched. The germline V gene encodes CDR1 ENHRY and CDR2 SYGVKD. The CDR3 consists of 14 residues. The CDR3 region is CAITARQGETEAFF. The CDR3 DNA follows: TGTGCCATCACCGCTCGACAGGGGGAGACTGAAGCTTTCTTT.

This chain uses TRBV11-2 with TRBJ2-5; D is perhaps TRBD2 (5 bases). CDR3 size: 15 residues. Germline CDR1 is SGHAT and CDR2 is FQNNGV. The V end was cut by 2 bases, the J end by 2 bases, with 12 bases between. In DNA, the CDR3 is TGTGCCAGCAGCTTATTACCCAGACTACAAGAGACCCAGTACTTC. Its translation: CASSLLPRLQETQYF.

The V gene is TRBV29-1, the J gene TRBJ1-4; tentatively, D is TRBD1 (5 bases). The ends were cut back, 6 bases at V and 8 bases at J, with 22 bases in the middle. Germline V gives CDR1 SQVTM, CDR2 ANQGSEA. The CDR3 covers 15 residues. CDR3 protein: CSVSLAGVLEEKLFF. CDR3 in DNA: TGCAGCGTCTCGTTAGCGGGGGTATTGGAGGAAAAACTGTTTTTT.